This T cell receptor (beta chain) was identified during a study of blood T cell repertoires in COVID-19. Study in general: The United States, Italy and Spain were the sources of the acute and convalescent COVID-19 samples. The analysed material was cDNA or gDNA that came from T cells, B-cell-depleted T cells, or PBMCs.

Sequencing used immunoSEQ multiplex PCR; TCRdb keeps in-frame clones, though not all of them. The table has about 83,000 clones, about 70% seen once. CDR1 and CDR2 from the germline V gene are SGHTA and FQGNSA. This CDR3 is 14 amino acids long. V lost 2 bases to trimming and J lost 8 bases, with 13 bases between them. The chain recombines TRBV7-2 with TRBJ1-5; D is unresolved. The TCR was taken from a woman older than 75 with active or convalescent COVID-19. Sequencing was performed on peripheral blood. The CDR3 protein is CASSLLIGVEPQHF. The CDR3 DNA sequence: TGTGCCAGCAGCTTATTGATTGGAGTTGAGCCCCAGCATTTT.